Listed below are T cell receptor beta chains from one sample, sequenced in a study of beta chain features in type 1 diabetes. Here immunoSEQ multiplex PCR was the method, and the copy in TCRdb shows in-frame clones only, minus some. The sample contains roughly 230,000 clones, over 8.5% of which appear only once. The sequenced sample consisted of naive CD4+ T cells from blood. These receptors came from a woman between 18 and 30 years old in good health. The CDR3 runs from the conserved cysteine through the conserved F or W. The D gene is left open where the match is weak. Expanded clones are given a class, and other clones once, few, many or no size at all.

V,size,D,J,CDR3,DNA
TRBV4-2,.,.,TRBJ2-1,CASSQRGGGRENNEQFF,TGTGCCAGCAGCCAACGTGGGGGGGGGCGGGAGAACAATGAGCAGTTCTTC
TRBV29-1,few,TRBD1,TRBJ1-1,CSASQGTGAFF,TGCAGCGCCTCACAGGGGACGGGAGCTTTCTTT
TRBV10-3,.,.,TRBJ2-5,CAISGQVQGETQYF,TGTGCCATCAGTGGACAGGTGCAAGGGGAGACCCAGTACTTC
TRBV18,few,.,TRBJ2-1,CASSPELVDEQFF,TGTGCCAGCTCACCAGAACTAGTCGATGAGCAGTTCTTC
TRBV9,.,.,TRBJ1-1,CASSYNAIQAEAFF,TGTGCCAGCAGCTACAATGCAATACAGGCTGAAGCTTTCTTT
TRBV5-1,.,.,TRBJ1-1,CASSQTGTEAFF,TGCGCCAGCAGCCAAACCGGGACTGAAGCTTTCTTT
TRBV4-1,.,TRBD1,TRBJ2-2,CASSLSGQLGTGELFF,TGCGCCAGCAGCCTTTCGGGACAGTTAGGCACCGGGGAGCTGTTTTTT
TRBV29-1,.,.,TRBJ1-2,CSVAMTANYGYTF,TGCAGCGTTGCTATGACAGCTAACTATGGCTACACCTTC
TRBV2,.,.,TRBJ1-1,CASSDDSTGAFF,TGTGCCAGCAGCGATGACTCGACTGGGGCTTTCTTT
TRBV29-1,.,TRBD2,TRBJ2-1,CSGGTSGLNNEQFF,TGCAGCGGCGGGACTAGCGGTCTTAACAATGAGCAGTTCTTC
TRBV7-9,.,TRBD1,TRBJ1-1,CASSLTDRGDTEAFF,TGTGCCAGCAGCTTAACGGACAGGGGGGACACTGAAGCTTTCTTT
TRBV14,.,.,TRBJ1-1,CASSQMGGTEAFF,TGTGCCAGCAGCCAAATGGGGGGGACTGAAGCTTTCTTT
TRBV29-1,many,TRBD2,TRBJ2-5,CSVEGGRGRRQETQYF,TGCAGCGTTGAAGGTGGTCGCGGGAGGCGGCAAGAGACCCAGTACTTC
TRBV9,.,.,TRBJ2-2,CASSVEPINTGELFF,TGTGCCAGCAGCGTAGAACCTATAAACACCGGGGAGCTGTTTTTT
TRBV2,few,.,TRBJ1-1,CASSQQGRGTEAFF,TGTGCCAGCAGTCAACAGGGTCGAGGCACTGAAGCTTTCTTT
TRBV5-1,few,.,TRBJ2-5,CASSQGIETQYF,TGCGCCAGCAGTCAGGGAATAGAGACCCAGTACTTC
TRBV30,few,.,TRBJ1-1,CAWTRGPNTEAFF,TGTGCCTGGACCAGGGGACCGAACACTGAAGCTTTCTTT
TRBV18,.,.,TRBJ1-1,CASSPAVAEAFF,TGTGCCAGCTCACCTGCGGTCGCTGAAGCTTTCTTT
TRBV18,.,.,TRBJ1-1,CASSPEGTNTEAFF,TGTGCCAGCTCACCTGAGGGCACGAACACTGAAGCTTTCTTT
TRBV5-1,.,TRBD1,TRBJ1-4,CASSPTGVGEKLFF,TGCGCCAGCAGCCCCACAGGGGTTGGTGAAAAACTGTTTTTT
TRBV5-1,.,.,TRBJ2-2,CASSTSGTPTGELFF,TGCGCCAGCAGCACCTCCGGGACACCAACCGGGGAGCTGTTTTTT
TRBV7-3,few,.,TRBJ2-1,CASSLAPNEQFF,TGTGCCAGCAGCTTGGCTCCCAATGAGCAGTTCTTC
TRBV30,.,TRBD1,TRBJ1-5,CAWTSGTGAGNQPQHF,TGTGCCTGGACCTCCGGGACAGGGGCGGGCAATCAGCCCCAGCATTTT
TRBV6-6,.,TRBD2,TRBJ2-3,CASKSGLASDTQYF,TGTGCCAGCAAATCGGGACTAGCATCAGATACGCAGTATTTT
TRBV5-1,.,.,TRBJ1-1,CASSSRRTEAFF,TGCGCCAGCAGCTCACGGAGGACTGAAGCTTTCTTT
TRBV5-8,.,TRBD2,TRBJ2-1,CASSLPPGLAGEGEQFF,TGTGCCAGCAGCTTACCTCCGGGACTAGCGGGAGAGGGTGAGCAGTTCTTC
TRBV18,few,.,TRBJ2-2,CASSPASPVPGVSGELFF,TGTGCCAGCTCACCAGCTTCGCCGGTTCCGGGGGTGAGCGGGGAGCTGTTTTTT